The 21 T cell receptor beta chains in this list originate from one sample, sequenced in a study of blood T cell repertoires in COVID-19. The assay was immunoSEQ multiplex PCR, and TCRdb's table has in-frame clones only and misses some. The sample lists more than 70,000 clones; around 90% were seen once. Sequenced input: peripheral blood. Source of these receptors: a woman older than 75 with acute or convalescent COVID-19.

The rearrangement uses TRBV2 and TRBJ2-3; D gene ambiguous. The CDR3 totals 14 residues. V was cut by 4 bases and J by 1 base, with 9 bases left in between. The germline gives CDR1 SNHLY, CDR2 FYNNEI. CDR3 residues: CASSVSVGTDTQYF. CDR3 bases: TGTGCCAGCAGTGTATCGGTGGGCACAGATACGCAGTATTTT.

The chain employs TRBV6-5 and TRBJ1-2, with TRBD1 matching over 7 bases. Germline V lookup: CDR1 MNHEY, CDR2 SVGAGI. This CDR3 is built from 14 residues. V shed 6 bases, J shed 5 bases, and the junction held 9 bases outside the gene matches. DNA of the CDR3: TGTGCCAGCAGGACTACAGGGGTAGGATATGGCTACACCTTC. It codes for CASRTTGVGYGYTF.

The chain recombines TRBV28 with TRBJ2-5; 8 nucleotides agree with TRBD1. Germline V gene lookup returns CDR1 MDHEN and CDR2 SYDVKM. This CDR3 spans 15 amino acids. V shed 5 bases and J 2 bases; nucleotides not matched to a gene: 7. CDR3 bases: TGTGCCAGCAGTAGAATCCAGGGGGCTCAAGAGACCCAGTACTTC. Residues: CASSRIQGAQETQYF.

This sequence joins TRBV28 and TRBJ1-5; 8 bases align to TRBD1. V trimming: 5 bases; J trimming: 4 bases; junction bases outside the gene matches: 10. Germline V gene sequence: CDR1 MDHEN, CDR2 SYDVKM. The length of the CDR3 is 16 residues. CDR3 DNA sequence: TGTGCCAGCAGTCCCCCGGGACAGGCGCCAAATCAGCCCCAGCATTTT. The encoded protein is CASSPPGQAPNQPQHF.

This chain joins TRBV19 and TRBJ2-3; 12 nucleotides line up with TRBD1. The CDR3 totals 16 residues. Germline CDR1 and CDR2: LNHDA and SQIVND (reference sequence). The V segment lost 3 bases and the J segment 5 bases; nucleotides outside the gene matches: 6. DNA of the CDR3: TGTGCCAGTAGTATTGGGACAGGGGGCGCGGGAGATACGCAGTATTTT. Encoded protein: CASSIGTGGAGDTQYF.

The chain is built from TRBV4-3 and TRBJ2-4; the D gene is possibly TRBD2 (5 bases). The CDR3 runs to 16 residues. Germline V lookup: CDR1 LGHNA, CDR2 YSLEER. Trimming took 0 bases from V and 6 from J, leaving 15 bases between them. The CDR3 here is CASSQDPLGEGNIQYF. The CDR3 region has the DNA TGCGCCAGCAGCCAAGACCCCTTGGGCGAGGGAAACATTCAGTACTTC.

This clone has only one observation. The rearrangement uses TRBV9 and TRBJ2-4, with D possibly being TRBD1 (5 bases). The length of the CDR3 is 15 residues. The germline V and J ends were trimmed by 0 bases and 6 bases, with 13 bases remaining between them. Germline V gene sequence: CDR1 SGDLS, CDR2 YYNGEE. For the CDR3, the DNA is TGTGCCAGCAGCGTAGACTCCCACCAGGGAAACATTCAGTACTTC. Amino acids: CASSVDSHQGNIQYF.

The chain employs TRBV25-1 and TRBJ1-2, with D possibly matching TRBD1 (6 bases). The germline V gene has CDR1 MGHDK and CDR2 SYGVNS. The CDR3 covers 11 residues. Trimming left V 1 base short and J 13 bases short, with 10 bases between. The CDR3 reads CASSESGGLTF. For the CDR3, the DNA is TGTGCCAGCAGTGAATCGGGGGGGCTCACCTTC.

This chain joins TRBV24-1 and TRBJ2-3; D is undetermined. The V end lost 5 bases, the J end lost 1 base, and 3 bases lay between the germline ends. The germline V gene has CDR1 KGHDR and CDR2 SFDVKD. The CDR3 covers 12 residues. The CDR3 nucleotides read TGTGCCACCAGTGCTGGCACAGATACGCAGTATTTT. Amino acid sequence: CATSAGTDTQYF.

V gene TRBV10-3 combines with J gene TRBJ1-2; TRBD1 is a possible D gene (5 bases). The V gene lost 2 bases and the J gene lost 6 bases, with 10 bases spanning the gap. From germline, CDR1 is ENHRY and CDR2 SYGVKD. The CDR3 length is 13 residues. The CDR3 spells CAISEQGVDGYTF. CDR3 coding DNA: TGTGCCATCAGTGAGCAAGGGGTCGATGGCTACACCTTC.

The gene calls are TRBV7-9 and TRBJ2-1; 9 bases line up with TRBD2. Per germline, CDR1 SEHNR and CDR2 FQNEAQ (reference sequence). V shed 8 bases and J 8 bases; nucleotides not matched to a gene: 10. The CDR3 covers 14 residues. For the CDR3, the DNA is TGTGCCAGCTTGGGGACTAGCTGGGGCGATGAGCAGTTCTTC. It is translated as CASLGTSWGDEQFF.

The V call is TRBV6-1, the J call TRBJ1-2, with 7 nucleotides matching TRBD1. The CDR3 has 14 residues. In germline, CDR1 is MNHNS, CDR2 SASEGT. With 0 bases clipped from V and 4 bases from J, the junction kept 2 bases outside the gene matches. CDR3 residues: CASSEAGDSYGYTF. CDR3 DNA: TGTGCCAGCAGTGAAGCCGGGGACAGCTATGGCTACACCTTC.

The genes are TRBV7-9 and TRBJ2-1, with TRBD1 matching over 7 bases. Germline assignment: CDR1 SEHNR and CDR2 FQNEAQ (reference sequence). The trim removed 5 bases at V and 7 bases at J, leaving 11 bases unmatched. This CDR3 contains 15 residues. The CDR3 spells CASSLKGAGSNEQFF. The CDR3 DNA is TGTGCCAGCAGCCTGAAGGGGGCAGGGAGTAATGAGCAGTTCTTC. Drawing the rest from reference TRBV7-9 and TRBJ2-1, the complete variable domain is DTGVSQNPRHKITKRGQNVTFRCDPISEHNRLYWYRQTLGQGPEFLTYFQNEAQLEKSRLLSDRFSAERPKGSFSTLEIQRTEQGDSAMYLCASSLKGAGSNEQFFGPGTRLTVL.

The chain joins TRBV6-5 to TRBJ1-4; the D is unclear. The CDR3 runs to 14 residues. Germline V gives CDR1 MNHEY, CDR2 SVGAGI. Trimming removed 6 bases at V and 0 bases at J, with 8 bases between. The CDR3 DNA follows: TGTGCCAGCAGCCAGGTGGCAACTAATGAAAAACTGTTTTTT. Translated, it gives CASSQVATNEKLFF.

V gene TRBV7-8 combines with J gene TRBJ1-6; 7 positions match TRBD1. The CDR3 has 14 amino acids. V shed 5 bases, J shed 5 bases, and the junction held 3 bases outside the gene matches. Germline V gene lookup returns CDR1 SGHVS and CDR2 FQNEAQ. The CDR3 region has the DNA TGTGCCAGCAGCATGGGACAGAATAATTCACCCCTCCACTTT. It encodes CASSMGQNNSPLHF.

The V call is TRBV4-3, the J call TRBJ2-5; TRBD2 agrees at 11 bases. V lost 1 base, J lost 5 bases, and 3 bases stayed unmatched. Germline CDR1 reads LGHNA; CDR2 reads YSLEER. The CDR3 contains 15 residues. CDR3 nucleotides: TGCGCCAGCAGCCAAGGTCTAGCGGGGGGTGAGACCCAGTACTTC. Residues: CASSQGLAGGETQYF.

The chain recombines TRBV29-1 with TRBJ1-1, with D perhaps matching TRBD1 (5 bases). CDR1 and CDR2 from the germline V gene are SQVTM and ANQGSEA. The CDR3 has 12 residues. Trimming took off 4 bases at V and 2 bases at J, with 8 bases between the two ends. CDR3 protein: CSVGQGNTEAFF. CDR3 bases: TGCAGCGTTGGTCAGGGTAACACTGAAGCTTTCTTT.

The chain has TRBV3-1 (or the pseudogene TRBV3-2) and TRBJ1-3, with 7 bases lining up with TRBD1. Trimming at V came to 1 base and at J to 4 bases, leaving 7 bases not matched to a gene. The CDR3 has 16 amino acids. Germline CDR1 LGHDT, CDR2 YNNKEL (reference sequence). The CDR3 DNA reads TGTGCCAGCAGCCAAGGGAGTCACAGGGGAGGAAACACCATATATTTT. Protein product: CASSQGSHRGGNTIYF.

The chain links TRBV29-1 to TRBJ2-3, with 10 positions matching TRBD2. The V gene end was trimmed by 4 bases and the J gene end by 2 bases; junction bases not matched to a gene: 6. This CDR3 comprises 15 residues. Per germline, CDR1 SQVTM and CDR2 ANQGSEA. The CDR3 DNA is TGCAGCGTTGCTTCACTAGCGGGGTACACAGATACGCAGTATTTT. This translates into CSVASLAGYTDTQYF.

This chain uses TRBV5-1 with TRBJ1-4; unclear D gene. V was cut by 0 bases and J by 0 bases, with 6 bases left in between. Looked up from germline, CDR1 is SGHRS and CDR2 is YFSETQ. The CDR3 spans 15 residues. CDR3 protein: CASSLAPATNEKLFF. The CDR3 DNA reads TGCGCCAGCAGCTTGGCCCCTGCAACTAATGAAAAACTGTTTTTT.

In nucleotides, the CDR3 is TGTGCCAGCAGTAGGGGACAGGGGGTGCAGCAGTACTTC. This encodes CASSRGQGVQQYF. This sequence joins TRBV6-5 and TRBJ2-7; the match to TRBD1 covers 11 bases. V shed 5 bases and J 8 bases; nucleotides not matched to a gene: 5. This CDR3 has 13 amino acids. CDR1 and CDR2 (germline): MNHEY, SVGAGI.